This is a list of T cell receptor beta chains from one sample in a study of cytomegalovirus exposure and HLA in healthy donors. Assay: immunoSEQ multiplex PCR; the TCRdb copy retains only in-frame clones and omits some. The repertoire holds approximately 110,000 clones, around three quarters seen once, with 13% in the top ten. Material: PBMCs. These receptors all stem from a woman aged 40 to 50 in good health and CMV-seropositive. CDR3s include the opening cysteine and the closing phenylalanine or tryptophan. The order of the fields is V gene, CDR3 length, clone size, CDR3 protein. Clone size appears in some rows only: once, few, many, or a class for an expanded clone.

TRBV14 | 16 | NA | CASSQKPAGGLTEAFF
TRBV5-1 | 14 | NA | CASSLGGGQETQYF
TRBV13 | 15 | NA | CASSLEQVANNEQFF
TRBV11-2 | 12 | NA | CASSVGERRQFF
TRBV7-2 | 14 | NA | CASSSDRWADTQYF
TRBV6-1 | 16 | NA | CASSDSWAGGPGTQYF
TRBV2 | 14 | NA | CASSNLGRNTEAFF
TRBV27 | 13 | once | CASSYGTEHEQYF
TRBV2 | 17 | NA | CASSERSGGPLGGTQYF
TRBV9 | 15 | NA | CASSVSSGMNTEAFF
TRBV15 | 15 | NA | CATSRDQLNTGELFF
TRBV28 | 15 | NA | CASSSPTGANTEAFF
TRBV5-1 | 18 | few | CASSLDGLGLSGQNEQFF
TRBV11-2 | 16 | NA | CASSLSVDREGETQYF
TRBV4-2 | 17 | NA | CASSQDRLAGANNEQFF
TRBV5-4 | 15 | NA | CASSRTSGGSYTQYF
TRBV7-6 | 16 | NA | CASSLSSPSSYNEQFF
TRBV5-4 | 17 | NA | CASSGPGTSGYQETQYF
TRBV6-5 | 12 | few | CASSFTGLEQYF
TRBV5-1 | 17 | NA | CASSLAMGGMVGETQYF
TRBV12-5 | 16 | NA | CASALLLAGTVETQYF
TRBV7-8 | 13 | NA | CASSLNPTYEQYF
TRBV6-1 | 15 | few | CASSTGTGINQPQHF
TRBV5-1 | 18 | NA | CASSLGGAGSPGANVLTF
TRBV4-2 | 15 | NA | CASSQGGLGADTQYF
TRBV30 | 11 | once | CAWSVGGEQYF
TRBV28 | 16 | NA | CASSRYRDSYEVEQYF
TRBV28 | 12 | NA | CASRDRVYEQYF
TRBV5-6 | 16 | few | CASSDTPGQGIDEQYF
TRBV19 | 17 | NA | CASSIGGQYNLKNIQYF